Below, 20 T cell receptor beta chains from the same sample are listed, as sequenced in a study of blood T cell repertoires in COVID-19. Assay: immunoSEQ multiplex PCR; the TCRdb copy retains only in-frame clones and omits some. The sample yields 130,000 to 150,000 clones, 89% seen once. The source material was peripheral blood. Receptors originate from a human donor in a cohort sampled during active COVID-19.

CDR3 protein: CASSSRDFVLRGYTF. CDR3 in DNA: TGTGCCAGCAGCTCCCGGGACTTCGTCTTGAGGGGCTACACCTTC. The chain uses TRBV3-1 (or the pseudogene TRBV3-2) and TRBJ1-2, with TRBD1 as a possible D gene (5 bases). The germline V gene has CDR1 LGHDT and CDR2 YNNKEL (reference sequence). The V end was cut by 5 bases, the J end by 8 bases, with 21 bases between. The CDR3 runs 15 residues.

On this clone: The junction does not match germline at one end; this may be a read error. The CDR3 DNA sequence: TGTGCCAACAGCTTCGGACAGCCGAACACTGAAGCTTTCTTT. Its protein is CANSFGQPNTEAFF. The rearrangement uses TRBV7-3 and TRBJ1-1; D possibly corresponds to TRBD1 (6 bases). This CDR3 is 14 amino acids long. In germline, CDR1 is SGHTA, CDR2 FQGTGA.

The CDR3 loop is CASSANAGQGGETQYF. Written as DNA, the CDR3 is TGTGCCAGTAGTGCAAACGCGGGACAGGGGGGAGAGACCCAGTACTTC. V usage is TRBV19 and J usage is TRBJ2-5; 11 bases are shared with TRBD1. The V and J ends lost 5 bases and 4 bases, in that order; junction bases with no gene match: 9. This CDR3 comprises 16 residues. Germline V lookup: CDR1 LNHDA, CDR2 SQIVND (reference sequence). Together with reference TRBV19 and TRBJ2-5, the CDR3 gives the full variable domain: DGGITQSPKYLFRKEGQNVTLSCEQNLNHDAMYWYRQDPGQGLRLIYYSQIVNDFQKGDIAEGYSVSREKKESFPLTVTSAQKNPTAFYLCASSANAGQGGETQYFGPGTRLLVL.

The V gene is TRBV5-1, the J gene TRBJ1-4; 7 bases agree with TRBD1. Germline trimming cut 4 bases from V and 3 bases from J; bases unmatched to any gene: 6. Germline CDR1 and CDR2: SGHRS and YFSETQ. The CDR3 covers 15 residues. The CDR3 DNA reads TGCGCCAGCAGCCCTCGGGACAGCTCTAATGAAAAACTGTTTTTT. It specifies CASSPRDSSNEKLFF.

The chain combines TRBV9 with TRBJ2-2, with 8 bases that match TRBD1. Germline V gene data show CDR1 as SGDLS and CDR2 as YYNGEE. This CDR3 is 15 amino acids long. V gave up 4 bases and J gave up 1 base; unmatched junction bases: 3. CDR3 amino acids: CASSLGTGNTGELFF. In DNA form, the CDR3 reads TGTGCCAGCAGCCTCGGGACAGGGAACACCGGGGAGCTGTTTTTT.

The chain has TRBV7-2 and TRBJ2-3, with 9 bases matching TRBD2. Trimming took 2 bases from V and 1 from J; bases not matched to a gene: 10. This CDR3 contains 18 residues. Germline CDR1 SGHTA, CDR2 FQGNSA. As DNA, the CDR3 is TGTGCCAGCAGCTTAAGTATTGCGGGGGGGCGGGGCACAGATACGCAGTATTTT. This sequence encodes CASSLSIAGGRGTDTQYF.

V is TRBV6-6 and J is TRBJ2-1, with TRBD1 as a possible D gene (6 bases). With 6 bases removed from V and 9 bases from J, the gap between germline ends came to 15 bases. The CDR3 sequence is 13 residues long. The germline V gene has CDR1 MNHNY and CDR2 SVGAGI (reference sequence). The CDR3 sequence: CASSLDGTSEQFF. The CDR3 DNA follows: TGTGCCAGCAGCCTAGACGGGACAAGTGAGCAGTTCTTC.

This clone was found once. The rearrangement links TRBV7-2 to TRBJ2-3; D might be TRBD2 (5 bases). V lost 5 bases and J lost 4, with 13 bases in between. The CDR3 extends over 14 amino acids. Per germline, CDR1 SGHTA and CDR2 FQGNSA. CDR3 region: CASSLEVAADTQYF. The CDR3 DNA is TGTGCCAGCAGCCTGGAGGTAGCCGCAGATACGCAGTATTTT.

This chain links TRBV28 with TRBJ1-5; D is unresolved. This CDR3 is built from 12 residues. V lost 1 base, J lost 12 bases, and 10 bases lay in between. Germline loops: CDR1 MDHEN, CDR2 SYDVKM. In nucleotides, the CDR3 is TGTGCCAGCAGTTTATTTCCCGTTATCCAGCATTTT. Translation gives CASSLFPVIQHF.

There are a few counts of this clone. The chain couples TRBV4-1 to TRBJ2-7, with D perhaps TRBD1 (5 bases). The CDR3 sequence is 13 residues long. Trimming took 1 base from V and 7 from J, leaving 11 bases between them. From germline, CDR1 is MGHRA and CDR2 YSYEKL. The CDR3 DNA reads as TGCGCCAGCAGCCAAGGGGGCCGAAGGGAGCAGTACTTC. Its protein product is CASSQGGRREQYF.

The rearrangement joins TRBV6-5 to TRBJ1-2; TRBD1 agrees at 8 bases. Per the germline V gene, CDR1 is MNHEY and CDR2 is SVGAGI. J was trimmed by 8 bases and V by 5 bases; bases with no gene match: 7. There are 13 residues in the CDR3. CDR3 DNA: TGTGCCAGCAGTCCACCGACAGGGGAGGGCTACACCTTC. Residues: CASSPPTGEGYTF.

The chain couples TRBV27 to TRBJ1-5; no definite D call. Germline loops: CDR1 MNHEY, CDR2 SMNVEV (reference sequence). The V end lost 5 bases, the J end lost 6 bases, and 11 bases lay between the germline ends. This CDR3 contains 13 residues. Here the CDR3 reads CASSLGVAQPQHF. For the CDR3, the DNA is TGTGCCAGCAGTCTCGGGGTGGCTCAGCCCCAGCATTTT.

The chain links TRBV5-4 to TRBJ1-2; 8 bases match TRBD1. CDR3 length: 14 residues. The germline gives CDR1 SGHNT, CDR2 YYREEE (reference sequence). The J segment lost 4 bases and the V segment lost 4 bases, leaving 6 bases of the junction unmatched. CDR3 residues: CASSPGQDAYGYTF. Written as DNA, the CDR3 is TGTGCCAGCAGCCCGGGACAGGACGCCTATGGCTACACCTTC.

This sequence joins TRBV19 and TRBJ1-2; no clear D. From germline, CDR1 is LNHDA and CDR2 SQIVND (reference sequence). The CDR3 loop spans 15 amino acids. V gave up 5 bases and J gave up 5 bases, with 18 bases separating them. The CDR3 DNA follows: TGTGCCAGTAGTCTGGCAGTCAGCGTCGGTTATGGCTACACCTTC. This encodes CASSLAVSVGYGYTF.

This sequence joins TRBV5-4 and TRBJ1-2; 7 bases match TRBD1. Per the germline V gene, CDR1 is SGHNT and CDR2 is YYREEE (reference sequence). The CDR3 spans 13 residues. The junction had 3 bases not matched to a gene; V was cut back by 3 bases and J by 4 bases. The CDR3 spells CASSYSGGYGYTF. The CDR3 region has the DNA TGTGCCAGCAGCTATTCAGGGGGCTATGGCTACACCTTC.

This sequence joins TRBV4-1 and TRBJ2-7; D not resolved. CDR1 is MGHRA, CDR2 YSYEKL, per germline. The CDR3 loop spans 16 amino acids. V lost 0 bases to trimming and J lost 0 bases, with 12 bases between them. CDR3 amino acids: CASSQEITPSSYEQYF. DNA of the CDR3: TGCGCCAGCAGCCAAGAAATAACGCCTAGCTCCTACGAGCAGTACTTC.

The rearrangement uses TRBV11-2 and TRBJ1-3; D might be TRBD1 (5 bases). Germline-derived CDR1 and CDR2 are SGHAT and FQNNGV. Trimming left V 2 bases short and J 0 bases short, with 11 bases between. The CDR3 has 16 amino acids. The CDR3 reads CASSLFSGDSGNTIYF. The CDR3 region has the DNA TGTGCCAGCAGCTTATTCTCGGGGGACTCTGGAAACACCATATATTTT.

This chain joins TRBV10-2 and TRBJ2-3; no reliable D call. Germline values: CDR1 WSHSY, CDR2 SAAADI. The CDR3 loop spans 12 amino acids. The ends were cut back, 5 bases at V and 4 bases at J, with 7 bases in the middle. DNA for the CDR3: TGCGCCAGCAGTACTGCATCAGATACGCAGTATTTT. Protein: CASSTASDTQYF.

V is TRBV10-3 and J is TRBJ1-2, with 9 bases identical to TRBD1. Germline V gene data show CDR1 as ENHRY and CDR2 as SYGVKD. After removal of 4 bases from V and 7 bases from J, the junction contained 7 bases not matched to a gene. The length of the CDR3 is 14 residues. The CDR3 DNA follows: TGTGCCATCAGTGGAACAGGGGGCGAGGGTGGCTACACCTTC. Its protein is CAISGTGGEGGYTF.

V and J are TRBV19 and TRBJ2-7; 11 positions match TRBD2. The germline CDR1 and CDR2 sequences are LNHDA and SQIVND (reference sequence). The ends lost 5 bases at V and 5 bases at J; junction bases unmatched: 2. This CDR3 contains 13 residues. In DNA form, the CDR3 reads TGTGCCAGTAGTCCGGGACTAGCGGACGAGCAGTACTTC. Translation: CASSPGLADEQYF.